The rows below give T cell receptor beta chains drawn from one sample of a study of identifying expanded T cells in peripheral blood. Profiling relied on immunoSEQ multiplex PCR, and the TCRdb table lists in-frame clones only, not all of them. The repertoire consists of about 58,000 clones, with approximately 89% occurring once and the leading ten covering 3% to 4.5%. What was sequenced was blood. The source is a person between 18 and 69 years old in good health. The CDR3 runs from the conserved cysteine through the conserved F or W. A D gene is named only where the DNA matches it firmly. Rows give clone size only sometimes, using once, few, many, or a class for an expanded clone.

v_gene: TRBV5-4
abundance: NA
d_gene: TRBD2
j_gene: TRBJ2-3
CDR3nt: TGTGCCAGCAGCCCCGGGACTACCCGGCTCACAGATACGCAGTATTTT
CDR3aa: CASSPGTTRLTDTQYF

v_gene: TRBV29-1
abundance: NA
d_gene: TRBD1
j_gene: TRBJ2-1
CDR3nt: TGCAGCGTTCTCCGGCAGGGGGTTATCAATGAGCAGTTCTTC
CDR3aa: CSVLRQGVINEQFF

v_gene: TRBV11-1
abundance: NA
d_gene: NA
j_gene: TRBJ2-3
CDR3nt: TGTGCCAGCAGCTTAGCGGGACGAACGGGCACAGATACGCAGTATTTT
CDR3aa: CASSLAGRTGTDTQYF

v_gene: TRBV11-2
abundance: once
d_gene: NA
j_gene: TRBJ2-1
CDR3nt: TGTGCCAGCAGCTTAGCGAGTATTCGGAACAATGAGCAGTTCTTC
CDR3aa: CASSLASIRNNEQFF

v_gene: TRBV29-1
abundance: NA
d_gene: NA
j_gene: TRBJ1-2
CDR3nt: TGCAGCGTTGGAGGTTATAACTATGGCTACACCTTC
CDR3aa: CSVGGYNYGYTF

v_gene: TRBV5-5
abundance: NA
d_gene: NA
j_gene: TRBJ1-2
CDR3nt: TGTGCCAGCAGCTTGGCCTGGGGGGCATCTTATGGCTACACCTTC
CDR3aa: CASSLAWGASYGYTF

v_gene: TRBV25-1
abundance: few
d_gene: TRBD1
j_gene: TRBJ2-5
CDR3nt: TGTGCCAGCAACAGGGGGCGAGAGACCCAGTACTTC
CDR3aa: CASNRGRETQYF

v_gene: TRBV19
abundance: NA
d_gene: NA
j_gene: TRBJ1-1
CDR3nt: TGTGCCAGTAGTATTGGGACCCCCGATAGGAACACTGAAGCTTTCTTT
CDR3aa: CASSIGTPDRNTEAFF

v_gene: TRBV15
abundance: NA
d_gene: NA
j_gene: TRBJ2-6
CDR3nt: TGTGCCACCAGCAGTTGGGGTTCTGGGGCCAACGTCCTGACTTTC
CDR3aa: CATSSWGSGANVLTF

v_gene: TRBV19
abundance: NA
d_gene: NA
j_gene: TRBJ2-1
CDR3nt: TGTGCCAGTAGCCTCCTCGGGGGACGAGGCAATGAGCAGTTCTTC
CDR3aa: CASSLLGGRGNEQFF

v_gene: TRBV7-2
abundance: NA
d_gene: TRBD1
j_gene: TRBJ2-7
CDR3nt: TGTGCCAGCAGCTTCGGGACAGGGGACGAGCAGTACTTC
CDR3aa: CASSFGTGDEQYF

v_gene: TRBV11-2
abundance: NA
d_gene: NA
j_gene: TRBJ2-7
CDR3nt: TGTGCCAGCAGCCCAGGGGGGGGTAGATCCTACGAGCAGTACTTC
CDR3aa: CASSPGGGRSYEQYF

v_gene: TRBV28
abundance: NA
d_gene: NA
j_gene: TRBJ2-4
CDR3nt: TGTGCCAGCAGTATAGGGCTCTCCGGCAAAAACAGTCAGTACTTC
CDR3aa: CASSIGLSGKNSQYF

v_gene: TRBV5-1
abundance: NA
d_gene: NA
j_gene: TRBJ1-5
CDR3nt: TGCGCCAGTGTGTTGGGGAGCCAGCCCCAGCATTTT
CDR3aa: CASVLGSQPQHF

v_gene: TRBV25-1
abundance: few
d_gene: NA
j_gene: TRBJ1-1
CDR3nt: TGTGCCAGCAGTGACCTCAGGAGAGAAGCTTTCTTT
CDR3aa: CASSDLRREAFF

v_gene: TRBV10-2
abundance: NA
d_gene: NA
j_gene: TRBJ2-5
CDR3nt: TGCGCCAGCAGTGAGTACAGAAGAATAGGGCAAGAGACCCAGTACTTC
CDR3aa: CASSEYRRIGQETQYF

v_gene: TRBV28
abundance: NA
d_gene: TRBD2
j_gene: TRBJ2-7
CDR3nt: TGTGCCAGCAGCTATTCATTAGCGGGAGGCCGAACCTACGAGCAGTACTTC
CDR3aa: CASSYSLAGGRTYEQYF

v_gene: TRBV5-1
abundance: NA
d_gene: NA
j_gene: TRBJ2-3
CDR3nt: TGCGCCAGCAGTGATGGGACCTATCAGACCACAGATACGCAGTATTTT
CDR3aa: CASSDGTYQTTDTQYF

v_gene: TRBV7-2
abundance: NA
d_gene: TRBD2
j_gene: TRBJ2-1
CDR3nt: TGTGCCAGCAGCTTATCTCCGGCTGTAGCGGGCAATGAGCAGTTCTTC
CDR3aa: CASSLSPAVAGNEQFF

v_gene: TRBV30
abundance: NA
d_gene: NA
j_gene: TRBJ1-6
CDR3nt: TGTGCCTGGGAAACCGAATGGAGCTCCTATAATTCACCCCTCCACTTT
CDR3aa: CAWETEWSSYNSPLHF

v_gene: TRBV29-1
abundance: NA
d_gene: NA
j_gene: TRBJ2-2
CDR3nt: TGCACCGCCCGGAGGGCCGGCACCGGGGAGCTGTTTTTT
CDR3aa: CTARRAGTGELFF

v_gene: TRBV28
abundance: NA
d_gene: NA
j_gene: TRBJ2-7
CDR3nt: TGTGCCAGCAGTTTCGGTCCCAGCAGCTACGAGCAGTACTTC
CDR3aa: CASSFGPSSYEQYF

v_gene: TRBV28
abundance: NA
d_gene: NA
j_gene: TRBJ2-3
CDR3nt: TGTGCCAGCAGTCGGGTAGTCCCCACAGATACGCAGTATTTT
CDR3aa: CASSRVVPTDTQYF

v_gene: TRBV18
abundance: NA
d_gene: TRBD1
j_gene: TRBJ2-7
CDR3nt: TGTGCCAGCTCGTTTCAAGGGGGCGCTTCCCACTACGAGCAGTACTTC
CDR3aa: CASSFQGGASHYEQYF

v_gene: TRBV19
abundance: NA
d_gene: TRBD1
j_gene: TRBJ1-4
CDR3nt: TGTGCCAGTAGCAGCGACAGGGTTAATGAAAAACTGTTTTTT
CDR3aa: CASSSDRVNEKLFF

v_gene: TRBV5-1
abundance: once
d_gene: NA
j_gene: TRBJ2-5
CDR3nt: TGCGCCAGCAAAAGGACGCCACAAGAGACCCAGTACTTC
CDR3aa: CASKRTPQETQYF

v_gene: TRBV2
abundance: NA
d_gene: NA
j_gene: TRBJ1-5
CDR3nt: TGTGCCAGCATGGGGGTTGGGGGGGATCAGCCCCAGCATTTT
CDR3aa: CASMGVGGDQPQHF

v_gene: TRBV28
abundance: once
d_gene: NA
j_gene: TRBJ2-6
CDR3nt: TGTGCCAGCAGTTTTGAATGGCGGGGGCCCCTGGCCAACGTCCTGACTTTC
CDR3aa: CASSFEWRGPLANVLTF

v_gene: TRBV5-6
abundance: NA
d_gene: NA
j_gene: TRBJ1-1
CDR3nt: TGTGCCAGCAGCTGGGGTGGTACTGAAGCTTTCTTT
CDR3aa: CASSWGGTEAFF

v_gene: TRBV5-1
abundance: once
d_gene: NA
j_gene: TRBJ1-6
CDR3nt: TGCGCCAGCCACGCTTTGGTTGATAATTCACCCCTCCACTTT
CDR3aa: CASHALVDNSPLHF

v_gene: TRBV6-5
abundance: NA
d_gene: NA
j_gene: TRBJ2-1
CDR3nt: TGTGCCAGCAGTTACCAGGGACTGCACTACAATGAGCAGTTCTTC
CDR3aa: CASSYQGLHYNEQFF

v_gene: TRBV28
abundance: NA
d_gene: NA
j_gene: TRBJ1-5
CDR3nt: TGTGCCAGCAGTTTCAGGGGAAGCAATCAGCCCCAGCATTTT
CDR3aa: CASSFRGSNQPQHF

v_gene: TRBV18
abundance: NA
d_gene: TRBD2
j_gene: TRBJ2-3
CDR3nt: TGTGCCAGCTCACGAACTAGCGGAAGTAGCACAGATACGCAGTATTTT
CDR3aa: CASSRTSGSSTDTQYF

v_gene: TRBV7-2
abundance: NA
d_gene: NA
j_gene: TRBJ1-1
CDR3nt: TGTGCCAGCAGCTTAGTTGAGGGTCTGAACACTGAAGCTTTCTTT
CDR3aa: CASSLVEGLNTEAFF

v_gene: TRBV6-1
abundance: NA
d_gene: TRBD2
j_gene: TRBJ2-2
CDR3nt: TGTGCCAGCAGAATAGCGGGAAGCACCGGGGAGCTGTTTTTT
CDR3aa: CASRIAGSTGELFF

v_gene: TRBV7-3
abundance: NA
d_gene: NA
j_gene: TRBJ2-2
CDR3nt: TGTGCCAGCAGGGCTCCGGGACTTTCGAACACCGGGGAGCTGTTTTTT
CDR3aa: CASRAPGLSNTGELFF

v_gene: TRBV18
abundance: NA
d_gene: NA
j_gene: TRBJ1-2
CDR3nt: TGTGCCAGCTCACAATCCCCAGGGTCTAACTATGGCTACACCTTC
CDR3aa: CASSQSPGSNYGYTF

v_gene: TRBV5-4
abundance: NA
d_gene: TRBD1
j_gene: TRBJ1-2
CDR3nt: TGTGCCAGCAGCTCATACGGACCACAGGGGGCAGGTTATGGCTACACCTTC
CDR3aa: CASSSYGPQGAGYGYTF

v_gene: TRBV5-1
abundance: NA
d_gene: NA
j_gene: TRBJ1-4
CDR3nt: TGCGCCAGCAGCTTGATGGGGGGGCCGGGAGAAAAACTGTTTTTT
CDR3aa: CASSLMGGPGEKLFF

v_gene: TRBV18
abundance: NA
d_gene: NA
j_gene: TRBJ1-2
CDR3nt: TGTGCCAGCTCACCATCACAGGCAGACTATGGCTACACCTTC
CDR3aa: CASSPSQADYGYTF

v_gene: TRBV11-2
abundance: NA
d_gene: NA
j_gene: TRBJ2-7
CDR3nt: TGTGCCAGCAGTAATGGGGTGACTTTATCCTACGAGCAGTACTTC
CDR3aa: CASSNGVTLSYEQYF

v_gene: TRBV7-2
abundance: NA
d_gene: NA
j_gene: TRBJ2-4
CDR3nt: TGTGCCAGCAGCCCAGTTGGGCAAAACATTCAGTACTTC
CDR3aa: CASSPVGQNIQYF

v_gene: TRBV11-2
abundance: once
d_gene: NA
j_gene: TRBJ1-6
CDR3nt: TGTGCCAGCAGCTTAATCTCCAATAATTCACCCCTCCACTTT
CDR3aa: CASSLISNNSPLHF

v_gene: TRBV7-2
abundance: NA
d_gene: NA
j_gene: TRBJ1-2
CDR3nt: TGTGCCAGCAGCTTAAACAGGGACACCTATGGCTACACCTTC
CDR3aa: CASSLNRDTYGYTF

v_gene: TRBV7-3
abundance: NA
d_gene: NA
j_gene: TRBJ2-5
CDR3nt: TGTGCCAGCAGCTTGGATCACCGGGAGACCCAGTACTTC
CDR3aa: CASSLDHRETQYF

v_gene: TRBV5-1
abundance: NA
d_gene: TRBD2
j_gene: TRBJ2-7
CDR3nt: TGCGCCAGCAGCGGAGCCACTAGCGGGAGCGAGCAGTACTTC
CDR3aa: CASSGATSGSEQYF